The TCR beta chain under discussion was sequenced for a study of blood T cells in healthy people across ages. The ends were cut back, 3 bases at V and 14 bases at J, with 18 bases in the middle. The germline V gene encodes CDR1 MNHEY and CDR2 SVGAGI. The CDR3 covers 13 residues. Next came a second PCR, run for about 7 to 12 cycles, which used a sample-barcoded 5' primer along with a J-beta primer mix. One entry per CDR3 protein, called by TCRdb with MiXCR from the 5' RACE reads. The profile shows more than 700,000 distinct CDR3 sequences, about 53% of them singletons. The study's findings and limits: The fall in TCR beta diversity per million T cells was roughly linear with age. Because sorting was not performed, PBMCs prevented conclusive naive versus antigen-experienced comparison.

This clonotype showed up just a few times. What it binds is unknown. The J gene is TRBJ2-3, the V gene TRBV6-5; possibly TRBD1 for D (6 bases). The TCR sequence derives from an older man in good health. The sequenced material came from blood. CDR3 coding DNA: TGTGCCAGCAGTTATAACGAAGGGGGATACGCGTATTTT. Its protein is CASSYNEGGYAYF.